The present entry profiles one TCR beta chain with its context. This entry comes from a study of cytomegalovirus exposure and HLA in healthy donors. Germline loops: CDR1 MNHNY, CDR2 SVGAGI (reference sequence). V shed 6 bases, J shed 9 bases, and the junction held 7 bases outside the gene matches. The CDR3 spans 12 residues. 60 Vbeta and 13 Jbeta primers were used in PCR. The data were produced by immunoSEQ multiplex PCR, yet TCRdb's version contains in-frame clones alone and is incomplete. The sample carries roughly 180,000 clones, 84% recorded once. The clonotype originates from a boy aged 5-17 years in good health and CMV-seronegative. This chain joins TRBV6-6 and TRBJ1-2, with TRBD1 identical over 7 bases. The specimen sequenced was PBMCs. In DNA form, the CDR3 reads TGTGCCAGCAGCGACAGGGAAACGAGCTACACCTTC. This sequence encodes CASSDRETSYTF.